This T cell receptor beta chain is drawn from a study of blood T cell repertoires in COVID-19. The table lists this clone with a count of one. The length of the CDR3 is 14 residues. The germline CDR1 and CDR2 sequences are SGHTA and FQGNSA. Trimming left V 3 bases short and J 6 bases short, with 14 bases between. The table came from immunoSEQ multiplex PCR; TCRdb's copy has only in-frame clones and leaves some out. Among 32,000 or so clones listed, roughly 86% were seen once. The origin of this receptor is a man aged 70 or older with acute or convalescent COVID-19. Specimen: peripheral blood. This chain joins TRBV7-2 and TRBJ1-1; D is ambiguous. The chain's CDR3 is CASSLVVGGSEAFF. CDR3 sequence (DNA): TGTGCCAGCAGCTTGGTTGTGGGAGGATCTGAAGCTTTCTTT.